Sequencing of this T cell receptor beta chain was carried out in a study of blood T cell repertoires in COVID-19. Sequenced by immunoSEQ multiplex PCR; TCRdb stores in-frame clones only, minus some. The sample has about 89,000 clones; about 83% are singletons. Trimming left V 3 bases short and J 9 bases short, with 17 bases between. The CDR3 has 15 amino acids. Germline-derived CDR1 and CDR2 are SEHNR and FQNEAQ (reference sequence). The V and J genes are TRBV7-9 and TRBJ1-4, with D possibly matching TRBD1 (6 bases). The TCR originated in a human donor in a cohort sampled during active COVID-19. Sequencing used peripheral blood. The CDR3 loop reads CASSFEQGSWQKLFF. DNA of the CDR3: TGTGCCAGCAGCTTTGAACAGGGAAGTTGGCAAAAACTGTTTTTT.